A selection of T cell receptor beta chains follows, all from one sample in a study of blood T cell repertoires in COVID-19. Repertoires were generated with immunoSEQ multiplex PCR, while TCRdb's copy carries only in-frame clones and drops some. This sample has under 450,000 clones, with around 91% found just once. Sequencing used peripheral blood. All receptors come from a woman between 40 and 50 years old with COVID-19, enrolled during active disease. CDR3s include the opening cysteine and the closing phenylalanine or tryptophan. A D gene is named only where the DNA matches it firmly. Rows give clone size only sometimes, using once, few, many, or a class for an expanded clone.

j_gene	v_gene	abundance	d_gene	CDR3aa	CDR3nt
TRBJ1-6	TRBV11-2	-	TRBD1	CASSPGTVYNSPLHF	TGTGCCAGCAGCCCCGGGACAGTCTATAATTCACCCCTCCACTTT
TRBJ2-7	TRBV7-9	-	-	CASSPEALSSYEQYF	TGTGCCAGCAGCCCAGAGGCCCTGAGCTCCTACGAGCAGTACTTC
TRBJ1-2	TRBV30	few	-	CAWNRATYGYTF	TGTGCCTGGAACAGGGCGACCTATGGCTACACCTTC
TRBJ1-3	TRBV7-2	-	-	CASSQVPLGRGSGNTIYF	TGTGCCAGCAGCCAAGTCCCCCTGGGCAGGGGCAGCGGAAACACCATATATTTT
TRBJ2-5	TRBV5-1	once	TRBD2	CASSGGTSGQETQYF	TGCGCCAGCAGCGGGGGGACTAGCGGTCAAGAGACCCAGTACTTC
TRBJ1-5	TRBV19	-	-	CASSMEPGVQPQHF	TGTGCCAGTAGTATGGAACCGGGGGTCCAGCCCCAGCATTTT
TRBJ2-5	TRBV19	-	TRBD2	CASRSTGLVSETQYF	TGTGCCAGTAGGTCAACGGGACTAGTTTCCGAGACCCAGTACTTC
TRBJ2-2	TRBV5-1	-	-	CASSSAGNTGELFF	TGCGCCAGCAGCTCGGCAGGGAACACCGGGGAGCTGTTTTTT
TRBJ2-3	TRBV5-1	-	-	CASSLGIRTDTQYF	TGCGCCAGCAGCTTGGGTATCCGCACAGATACGCAGTATTTT
TRBJ2-1	TRBV5-5	-	TRBD2	CASSQGGLSYNEQFF	TGTGCCAGCAGCCAGGGAGGGCTCTCCTACAATGAGCAGTTCTTC
TRBJ1-1	TRBV30	once	-	CAWSVLTGPTEAFF	TGTGCCTGGAGTGTACTAACAGGGCCTACTGAAGCTTTCTTT
TRBJ1-5	TRBV5-8	-	TRBD1	CASSLPGQGIREPQHF	TGTGCCAGCAGCTTGCCGGGACAGGGGATTCGTGAACCCCAGCATTTT
TRBJ2-7	TRBV5-5	-	-	CASSDGRGASEQYF	TGTGCCAGCAGCGATGGCAGGGGAGCTTCCGAGCAGTACTTC
TRBJ1-4	TRBV30	-	TRBD1	CAWSRGQDRFGEKLFF	TGTGCCTGGAGTAGGGGACAGGATCGTTTCGGAGAAAAACTGTTTTTT
TRBJ1-5	TRBV6-2/TRBV6-3	few	-	CASSYRTGKLGNQPQHF	TGTGCCAGCAGTTATCGAACAGGGAAATTAGGCAATCAGCCCCAGCATTTT
TRBJ1-2	TRBV6-2/TRBV6-3	-	-	CASSSPGTHYGYTF	TGTGCCAGCAGTTCCCCCGGGACACACTATGGCTACACCTTC
TRBJ1-1	TRBV6-5	-	-	CASSYSGGAGTEAFF	TGTGCCAGCAGTTACTCGGGGGGGGCCGGGACTGAAGCTTTCTTT
TRBJ2-1	TRBV7-3	-	TRBD2	CASSFAGLAGGSYNEQFF	TGTGCCAGCAGCTTCGCGGGACTAGCGGGAGGGTCCTACAATGAGCAGTTCTTC
TRBJ2-1	TRBV6-2/TRBV6-3	-	TRBD2	CASTPRGLAIDEQFF	TGTGCCAGCACCCCGAGGGGACTAGCAATCGATGAGCAGTTCTTC
TRBJ2-7	TRBV28	-	TRBD2	CASSPRLAGTKEQYF	TGTGCCAGCAGTCCCCGACTAGCAGGTACGAAGGAGCAGTACTTC
TRBJ1-1	TRBV7-2	once	-	CASSPEREGTAFF	TGTGCCAGCAGCCCAGAAAGAGAGGGAACGGCTTTCTTT
TRBJ2-7	TRBV27	-	-	CASSLLQGREQYF	TGTGCCAGCAGTTTATTACAGGGTCGCGAGCAGTACTTC
TRBJ2-2	TRBV7-2	-	-	CASSPGLFTGELFF	TGTGCCAGCAGCCCGGGACTCTTCACCGGGGAGCTGTTTTTT
TRBJ1-4	TRBV3-1/TRBV3-2	-	TRBD1	CASSLKFRQGGEKLFF	TGTGCCAGCAGCCTTAAATTCAGACAGGGGGGCGAAAAACTGTTTTTT
TRBJ2-7	TRBV6-5	-	-	CASSYRESYEQYF	TGTGCCAGCAGTTACCGAGAATCCTACGAGCAGTACTTC
TRBJ2-1	TRBV9	-	-	CASSVGRGKGYEQFF	TGTGCCAGCAGCGTAGGCCGGGGTAAGGGTTATGAGCAGTTCTTC
TRBJ1-2	TRBV19	-	-	CASSSAYRETTNYGYTF	TGTGCCAGTAGTAGCGCCTACAGGGAAACGACTAACTATGGCTACACCTTC
TRBJ1-2	TRBV5-1	-	-	CASTPGGGGINYGYTF	TGCGCCAGCACTCCAGGAGGTGGGGGGATTAACTATGGCTACACCTTC
TRBJ2-7	TRBV19	-	TRBD2	CATRSRDYTSYEQYF	TGTGCCACCAGGAGTAGGGACTACACCTCCTACGAGCAGTACTTC
TRBJ1-2	TRBV28	-	-	CASIQAGGLGYTF	TGTGCCAGCATCCAAGCGGGGGGTCTTGGCTACACCTTC
TRBJ2-1	TRBV12-3/TRBV12-4	-	-	CASSSPGEQFF	TGTGCCAGCAGTTCCCCAGGAGAGCAGTTCTTC
TRBJ2-2	TRBV2	-	-	CASSEAAQSTGELFF	TGTGCCAGCAGTGAAGCAGCGCAGAGCACCGGGGAGCTGTTTTTT
TRBJ1-2	TRBV27	few	-	CASSLGGFPYGYTF	TGTGCCAGCAGCCTGGGGGGGTTCCCGTATGGCTACACCTTC
TRBJ2-1	TRBV28	-	-	CASSPTTGNEQFF	TGTGCCAGCAGTCCTACGACTGGAAATGAGCAGTTCTTC
TRBJ1-1	TRBV19	once	TRBD1	CASSSRTGDTEAFF	TGTGCCAGTAGTTCCCGGACAGGAGACACTGAAGCTTTCTTT
TRBJ1-2	TRBV6-5	-	TRBD1	CASSPQGGGGEGYTF	TGTGCCAGCAGTCCGCAGGGGGGCGGCGGAGAAGGCTACACCTTC
TRBJ2-7	TRBV27	-	-	CASSSNYEQYF	TGTGCCAGCAGTTCCAACTACGAGCAGTACTTC
TRBJ1-1	TRBV20-1	-	-	CSASTGTDTEAFF	TGCAGTGCTAGTACAGGGACGGACACTGAAGCTTTCTTT
TRBJ2-3	TRBV7-2	-	TRBD2	CASSLAGSGSSTDTQYF	TGTGCCAGCAGCTTAGCGGGTAGCGGGAGTAGCACAGATACGCAGTATTTT
TRBJ1-2	TRBV18	-	TRBD1	CASSLRQTGGYGYTF	TGTGCCAGCTCACTCCGCCAGACAGGGGGCTATGGCTACACCTTC
TRBJ1-1	TRBV5-1	-	-	CASSLEGKTEAFF	TGCGCCAGCAGCTTGGAGGGGAAGACTGAAGCTTTCTTT
TRBJ1-3	TRBV28	-	-	CASSPKVGDNSGNTIYF	TGTGCCAGCAGTCCCAAGGTAGGAGATAACTCTGGAAACACCATATATTTT
TRBJ1-6	TRBV7-2	-	-	CASSRAGRGSNSPLHF	TGTGCCAGCAGCCGGGCGGGGAGAGGGAGTAATTCACCCCTCCACTTT
TRBJ1-1	TRBV5-4	-	TRBD1	CASSPRDRPKTEAFF	TGTGCCAGCAGCCCCAGGGACAGACCTAAGACTGAAGCTTTCTTT
TRBJ1-6	TRBV4-1	-	-	CASSQDIRGGYSPLHF	TGCGCCAGCAGCCAAGATATAAGAGGTGGATATTCACCCCTCCACTTT
TRBJ1-3	TRBV5-1	-	-	CASSAEEVRAGNTIYF	TGCGCCAGCAGCGCGGAGGAAGTACGGGCTGGAAACACCATATATTTT
TRBJ2-7	TRBV2	-	TRBD1	CASSDPPGQGSYEQYF	TGTGCCAGCAGTGATCCCCCGGGACAGGGGTCCTACGAGCAGTACTTC
TRBJ2-3	TRBV3-1/TRBV3-2	-	-	CASSLVPDTQYF	TGTGCCAGCAGCCTCGTCCCAGATACGCAGTATTTT
TRBJ1-3	TRBV11-2	-	TRBD1	CASRRQGFYSGNTIYF	TGTGCCAGCAGGAGACAGGGCTTCTACTCTGGAAACACCATATATTTT